The 28 T cell receptor beta chains below all came from one sample that was sequenced in a study of cytomegalovirus exposure and HLA in healthy donors. It was with 60 Vbeta and 13 Jbeta primers that the PCR ran. Clones were read by immunoSEQ multiplex PCR, and TCRdb kept only the in-frame ones, dropping some. The sample records tens of thousands of clones, under 80% being singletons. Sequences were obtained from PBMCs. Every receptor here comes from a male donor in good health and CMV-seropositive.

With respect to this clone: Other nucleotide sequences from this sample produce the same CDR3. The chain is built from TRBV27 and TRBJ2-5, with D unresolved. The CDR3 has 15 residues. V was clipped by 3 bases and J by 1 base, with 12 bases between them. CDR1 and CDR2 from the germline V gene are MNHEY and SMNVEV (reference sequence). CDR3 residues: CASSLSGAFQETQYF. In DNA form, the CDR3 reads TGTGCCAGCAGTTTGAGTGGAGCCTTCCAAGAGACCCAGTACTTC.

This CDR3 reads CASSLGNRQGFSPLHF. CDR3 in DNA: TGTGCCAGCAGCTTAGGCAATAGACAGGGCTTCTCACCCCTCCACTTT. The V call is TRBV7-6, the J call TRBJ1-6; 7 bases are shared with TRBD1. This CDR3 region has 16 residues. Trimming cost V 1 base and J 10 bases; bases outside gene matches: 10. CDR1 SGHVS and CDR2 FNYEAQ come from the germline V gene. The entire variable domain, with the rest obtained from reference TRBV7-6 and TRBJ1-6, is as follows: GAGVSQSPRYKVTKRGQDVALRCDPISGHVSLYWYRQALGQGPEFLTYFNYEAQQDKSGLPNDRFSAERPEGSISTLTIQRTEQRDSAMYRCASSLGNRQGFSPLHFGNGTRLTVT.

In its sample, this clone was seen a few times. The chain is built from TRBV6-6 and TRBJ2-7; TRBD2 matches at 12 bases. Germline loops: CDR1 MNHNY, CDR2 SVGAGI (reference sequence). The CDR3 loop spans 15 amino acids. Trimming took 5 bases from V and 0 from J; bases not matched to a gene: 2. The CDR3: CASSTSGRSSYEQYF. The CDR3 DNA is TGTGCCAGCAGTACTAGCGGGAGGTCCTCCTACGAGCAGTACTTC.

J is TRBJ1-1 and V is TRBV7-2; D remains unclear. Germline values: CDR1 SGHTA, CDR2 FQGNSA. V lost 9 bases and J 1 base, leaving 12 bases between the germline ends. This CDR3 spans 13 amino acids. Here the CDR3 reads CARATTGNTEAFF. In DNA form, the CDR3 reads TGTGCCAGGGCAACGACGGGGAACACTGAAGCTTTCTTT.

This clone was seen just once. As DNA, the CDR3 is TGCGCCAGCGGGACAGCCACCGGGGAGCTGTTTTTT. Translation: CASGTATGELFF. This chain uses TRBV5-1 with TRBJ2-2, with 7 bases identical to TRBD1. V was clipped by 7 bases and J by 4 bases; unmatched bases: 1. This CDR3 has 12 amino acids. The V gene's germline CDR1 is SGHRS and CDR2 YFSETQ.

The chain joins TRBV28 to TRBJ2-7; 12 positions agree with TRBD2. Germline V gene sequence: CDR1 MDHEN, CDR2 SYDVKM. The CDR3 covers 16 residues. The J segment lost 2 bases and the V segment lost 6 bases, leaving 8 bases of the junction unmatched. The CDR3 sequence: CASRNGRLAGAYEQYF. CDR3 nucleotide sequence: TGTGCCAGCAGGAACGGGAGACTAGCGGGAGCCTACGAGCAGTACTTC.

The chain couples TRBV5-1 to TRBJ2-1; 11 positions match TRBD2. Germline V gene sequence: CDR1 SGHRS, CDR2 YFSETQ. V lost 1 base, J lost 7 bases, and 4 bases stayed unmatched. The CDR3 covers 15 residues. The CDR3 spells CASSLSLAGGNEQFF. The DNA of the CDR3 is TGCGCCAGCAGCTTGTCCCTAGCGGGAGGTAATGAGCAGTTCTTC.

The genes are TRBV29-1 and TRBJ2-5; D might be TRBD1 (6 bases). Trimming took 5 bases from V and 2 from J, leaving 9 bases between them. CDR1 is SQVTM, CDR2 ANQGSEA, per germline. The CDR3 totals 12 residues. This chain's CDR3 is CSVLRGQETQYF. CDR3 DNA: TGCAGCGTTCTAAGGGGGCAAGAGACCCAGTACTTC.

The rearrangement links TRBV19 to TRBJ1-1, with 11 nucleotides matching TRBD1. CDR3 length: 14 amino acids. V was clipped by 5 bases and J by 4 bases; unmatched bases: 3. The V gene's germline CDR1 is LNHDA and CDR2 SQIVND (reference sequence). Written as DNA, the CDR3 is TGTGCCAGTAGTGAGGACAGGGGGCTCACTGAAGCTTTCTTT. This encodes CASSEDRGLTEAFF.

J is TRBJ2-1 and V is TRBV5-1, with 15 bases fitting TRBD2. After removal of 7 bases from V and 4 bases from J, the junction contained 6 bases not matched to a gene. Germline V gives CDR1 SGHRS, CDR2 YFSETQ. CDR3 length equals 16 residues. The DNA for the CDR3 is TGCGCCAGCTCAGGACTAGCGGGGGGGAATTACAATGAGCAGTTCTTC. Protein sequence: CASSGLAGGNYNEQFF.

The rearrangement links TRBV5-1 to TRBJ1-1, with D possibly being TRBD1 (6 bases). The CDR3 covers 14 residues. Looked up from germline, CDR1 is SGHRS and CDR2 is YFSETQ. Deletions cut 5 bases from V and 3 bases from J, with 14 bases between. The CDR3 nucleotides are TGCGCCAGCAGTGAAGAACAGGGATACACTGAAGCTTTCTTT. It is translated as CASSEEQGYTEAFF.

This clone has just a few counts. This chain uses TRBV7-2 with TRBJ1-1, with 7 bases that match TRBD1. Germline V gives CDR1 SGHTA, CDR2 FQGNSA. The CDR3 is made up of 15 amino acids. V lost 5 bases and J lost 6; bases outside the gene matches: 12. The CDR3 DNA reads as TGTGCCAGCAGCGCAAGACAGGGAAGGATCTCTGAAGCTTTCTTT. As protein: CASSARQGRISEAFF.

The chain carries TRBV28 and TRBJ1-2; possible D gene TRBD1, 6 bases. The V end was cut by 8 bases, the J end by 7 bases, with 17 bases between. Germline V gives CDR1 MDHEN, CDR2 SYDVKM. The CDR3 contains 13 residues. This CDR3 is CASGGRGITGYTF. CDR3 coding DNA: TGTGCCAGCGGGGGCAGGGGAATTACTGGCTACACCTTC.

The chain has TRBV5-6 and TRBJ2-3; weak D call: TRBD1 (6 bases). The CDR3 is made up of 13 amino acids. Trimming stripped 5 bases from V and 1 base from J, with 8 bases between. Per the germline V gene, CDR1 is SGHDT and CDR2 is YYEEEE. The CDR3 loop reads CASRKGGTDTQYF. The CDR3 DNA reads TGTGCCAGCAGGAAGGGGGGCACAGATACGCAGTATTTT.

The chain couples TRBV5-1 to TRBJ2-3, with a possible D match to TRBD2 (6 bases). The CDR3 is made up of 14 amino acids. Germline CDR1 is SGHRS and CDR2 is YFSETQ. Trimming took 4 bases from V and 2 from J, leaving 11 bases between them. For the CDR3, the DNA is TGCGCCAGCAGCGGGCGGGGTTTCACAGATACGCAGTATTTT. Translation gives CASSGRGFTDTQYF.

This chain uses TRBV19 with TRBJ2-7, with 11 bases aligning to TRBD2. The germline CDR1 and CDR2 sequences are LNHDA and SQIVND (reference sequence). The CDR3 length is 15 residues. V lost 7 bases to trimming and J lost 3 bases; unmatched junction nucleotides: 8. The CDR3 DNA reads as TGTGCCAGTACCCTGCGACTAGCGGGACTCTACGAGCAGTACTTC. It specifies CASTLRLAGLYEQYF.

V is TRBV5-6 and J is TRBJ2-1; 8 nucleotides agree with TRBD2. V shed 4 bases, J shed 0 bases, and the junction held 6 bases outside the gene matches. CDR3 length: 16 residues. CDR1 is SGHDT, CDR2 YYEEEE, per germline. DNA of the CDR3: TGTGCCAGCAGCACAAGAGGACTAGCCTCCTACAATGAGCAGTTCTTC. Translating gives CASSTRGLASYNEQFF.

The chain combines TRBV6-1 with TRBJ2-7, with 7 bases identical to TRBD1. The CDR3 loop spans 15 amino acids. From germline, CDR1 is MNHNS and CDR2 SASEGT. The junction had 8 bases not matched to a gene; V was cut back by 1 base and J by 5 bases. The CDR3 spells CASSEGTGRRDEQYF. The CDR3 region has the DNA TGTGCCAGCAGTGAAGGGACAGGCCGTAGGGACGAGCAGTACTTC.

The chain combines TRBV28 with TRBJ2-5; possibly TRBD2 for D (6 bases). The J call is doubtful: the DNA matches TRBJ2-7 better. The CDR3 spans 16 residues. CDR1 and CDR2 from the germline V gene are MDHEN and SYDVKM. CDR3 sequence reads: CASSTSGTGGSYEQYF. In DNA form, the CDR3 reads TGTGCCAGCAGTACCTCCGGGACTGGCGGTTCCTACGAGCAGTACTTC.

J is TRBJ2-7 and V is TRBV5-1, with TRBD1 identical over 7 bases. This CDR3 spans 15 amino acids. Germline V gene lookup returns CDR1 SGHRS and CDR2 YFSETQ. With 0 bases clipped from V and 2 bases from J, the junction kept 5 bases outside the gene matches. CDR3 nucleotide sequence: TGCGCCAGCAGCTTGGAAGGGGGCTACACCTACGAGCAGTACTTC. Encoded protein: CASSLEGGYTYEQYF.

This rearrangement joins TRBV6-4 to TRBJ1-6; no clear D. The ends were cut back, 1 base at V and 9 bases at J, with 7 bases in the middle. Germline V gene lookup returns CDR1 MRHNA and CDR2 SNTAGT. The CDR3 is 13 residues long. CDR3: CASSDFPGSPLHF. The CDR3 DNA reads TGTGCCAGCAGTGACTTCCCCGGTTCACCCCTCCACTTT.

The chain employs TRBV28 and TRBJ1-2; D not certain. Germline V CDR1 and CDR2: MDHEN, SYDVKM. This CDR3 comprises 11 residues. Deletions cut 6 bases from V and 1 base from J, with 3 bases between. The CDR3 DNA reads TGTGCCAGCAGCAGTAACTATGGCTACACCTTC. Translated, it gives CASSSNYGYTF.

This chain joins TRBV7-8 and TRBJ1-5; a weak D match, TRBD1 (6 bases). The V and J ends lost 5 bases and 11 bases respectively, with 22 bases between them. CDR3 length equals 15 residues. CDR1 and CDR2 (germline): SGHVS, FQNEAQ. CDR3 DNA sequence: TGTGCCAGCAGCCCCACCCAGGGGCCTACCGGAGCCCAGCATTTT. Translating gives CASSPTQGPTGAQHF. Full variable domain (outside the CDR3, taken from reference TRBV7-8 and TRBJ1-5): GAGVSQSPRYKVAKRGQDVALRCDPISGHVSLFWYQQALGQGPEFLTYFQNEAQLDKSGLPSDRFFAERPEGSVSTLKIQRTQQEDSAVYLCASSPTQGPTGAQHFGDGTRLSIL.

This chain connects TRBV15 to TRBJ2-5; D ambiguous. The CDR3 spans 12 residues. Germline CDR1 LNHNV, CDR2 YYDKDF (reference sequence). Trimming pared 1 base from V and 5 bases from J, leaving 5 bases between. As DNA, the CDR3 is TGTGCCACCAGCAGAGCCCGGGAGACCCAGTACTTC. Protein: CATSRARETQYF. Complete variable domain (other parts from reference TRBV15 and TRBJ2-5): DAMVIQNPRYQVTQFGKPVTLSCSQTLNHNVMYWYQQKSSQAPKLLFHYYDKDFNNEADTPDNFQSRRPNTSFCFLDIRSPGLGDTAMYLCATSRARETQYFGPGTRLLVL.

The chain couples TRBV28 to TRBJ1-1, with 9 nucleotides matching TRBD1. V shed 7 bases, J shed 2 bases, and the junction held 14 bases outside the gene matches. In germline, CDR1 is MDHEN, CDR2 SYDVKM. This CDR3 is built from 17 residues. In nucleotides, the CDR3 is TGTGCCAGCAAGTTCCCACAGGGGGCTTCAGTTAACACTGAAGCTTTCTTT. Protein sequence: CASKFPQGASVNTEAFF.

The chain carries TRBV9 and TRBJ2-3; the D gene is possibly TRBD1 (6 bases). The V gene lost 4 bases and the J gene lost 2 bases, with 14 bases spanning the gap. The CDR3 is 15 amino acids. The germline V gene encodes CDR1 SGDLS and CDR2 YYNGEE. The CDR3 loop is CASSPPTGITDTQYF. For the CDR3, the DNA is TGTGCCAGCAGCCCCCCAACAGGGATCACAGATACGCAGTATTTT. Complete variable domain (other parts from reference TRBV9 and TRBJ2-3): DSGVTQTPKHLITATGQRVTLRCSPRSGDLSVYWYQQSLDQGLQFLIQYYNGEERAKGNILERFSAQQFPDLHSELNLSSLELGDSALYFCASSPPTGITDTQYFGPGTRLTVL.

The chain's CDR3 is CATQRDRGQETQYF. The CDR3 DNA reads as TGTGCCACCCAGCGGGACAGGGGGCAAGAGACCCAGTACTTC. The V gene is TRBV2, the J gene TRBJ2-5, with 11 positions matching TRBD1. V lost 10 bases to trimming and J lost 2 bases; unmatched junction nucleotides: 6. Germline V CDR1 and CDR2: SNHLY, FYNNEI. The CDR3 runs 14 residues.

The V gene is TRBV2, the J gene TRBJ2-5; TRBD1 is a possible D gene (6 bases). Matching the DNA end better, TRBJ2-7 makes the J call doubtful. CDR1 is SNHLY and CDR2 is FYNNEI in the germline V gene. The CDR3 spans 14 residues. This CDR3 is CASSPETGTYEQYF. Here the CDR3 DNA reads TGTGCCAGCAGTCCTGAGACAGGAACCTACGAGCAGTACTTC.